These 14 T cell receptor beta chains were sequenced from one sample in a study of blood T cells in healthy people across ages. It was with a sample-barcoded 5' primer and a J-beta primer mix that a second PCR of roughly 6 to 11 cycles was run. TCRdb analysed the 5' RACE reads with MiXCR anew, one entry per CDR3 protein. The data contain 1.5 million to 2 million distinct CDR3 sequences, around 36% of them singletons. The sample comprised blood. The receptors here all came from a woman in her 30s in good health.

V gene TRBV27 combines with J gene TRBJ1-1, with 7 bases identical to TRBD1. Looked up from germline, CDR1 is MNHEY and CDR2 is SMNVEV (reference sequence). J gave up 4 bases and V 5 bases, and 7 bases lay outside the gene matches. The CDR3 is made up of 14 amino acids. CDR3: CASSPSRGSTEAFF. The CDR3 coding sequence is TGTGCCAGCAGTCCGTCCAGGGGGAGCACTGAAGCTTTCTTT.

This chain joins TRBV6-6 and TRBJ1-1; TRBD1 might be the D (5 bases). The germline V gene encodes CDR1 MNHNY and CDR2 SVGAGI (reference sequence). Trimming took 7 bases from V and 4 from J, leaving 16 bases between them. This CDR3 region has 14 residues. This CDR3 is CASTPSQGGTEAFF. DNA of the CDR3: TGTGCCAGCACCCCGTCCCAGGGAGGCACTGAAGCTTTCTTT.

This clonotype appeared a few times. The V call is TRBV27, the J call TRBJ2-1, with a tentative D call TRBD1 (6 bases). The CDR3 spans 13 residues. In germline, CDR1 is MNHEY, CDR2 SMNVEV (reference sequence). Between the trimmed V and J ends, which lost 6 bases and 8 bases, there was a span of 14 bases. The CDR3 nucleotides read TGTGCCAGCAGAATACAGGGTTGGGATGAGCAGTTCTTC. The encoded protein is CASRIQGWDEQFF.

This clonotype was counted a few times. This sequence joins TRBV5-1 and TRBJ2-5; 13 bases agree with TRBD2. The J call is doubtful: the DNA matches TRBJ2-7 better. In germline, CDR1 is SGHRS, CDR2 YFSETQ. The CDR3 extends over 16 amino acids. CDR3 residues: CASSPGTSGTLYEQYF. Here the CDR3 DNA reads TGCGCCAGCAGTCCCGGGACTAGCGGGACCCTCTACGAGCAGTACTTC.

This clonotype was detected ten times or more. The V gene is TRBV10-3, the J gene TRBJ2-1, with TRBD2 identical over 12 bases. This CDR3 is 15 amino acids long. The germline CDR1 and CDR2 sequences are ENHRY and SYGVKD. V dropped 8 bases and J dropped 5; count of bases not matched to a gene: 7. CDR3: CAISVTSGGNNEQFF. The CDR3 nucleotides are TGTGCCATCTCTGTGACTAGCGGGGGAAACAATGAGCAGTTCTTC.

The J gene is TRBJ2-6, the V gene TRBV27, with 7 positions matching TRBD1. The CDR3 spans 18 residues. The junction had 13 bases not matched to a gene; V was cut back by 4 bases and J by 4 bases. The germline V gene has CDR1 MNHEY and CDR2 SMNVEV (reference sequence). CDR3 sequence reads: CASSSTGTAFSGANVLTF. The CDR3 DNA sequence: TGTGCCAGCAGTTCAACCGGGACAGCCTTCTCCGGGGCCAACGTCCTGACTTTC.

V usage is TRBV20-1 and J usage is TRBJ1-2; D remains unclear. The germline V gene has CDR1 DFQATT and CDR2 SNEGSKA (reference sequence). Trimming removed 1 base at V and 3 bases at J, with 12 bases between. This CDR3 contains 14 residues. The DNA of the CDR3 is TGCAGTGCTAGAGCCGAAGAGGTTGACTATGGCTACACCTTC. This sequence encodes CSARAEEVDYGYTF.

Note on this clonotype: Sequence at one end of the junction differs from germline and may be a read error. The V gene is TRBV5-1, the J gene TRBJ2-3; D call uncertain. The length of the CDR3 is 12 residues. Germline V gives CDR1 SGHRS, CDR2 YFSETQ. The CDR3 spells CASSLAVDTQYF. Here the CDR3 DNA reads TGTGCCAGCAGCCTGGCGGTGGATACGCAGTATTTT. The variable domain in full, completed from reference TRBV5-1 and TRBJ2-3, reads KAGVTQTPRYLIKTRGQQVTLSCSPISGHRSVSWYQQTPGQGLQFLFEYFSETQRNKGNFPGRFSGRQFSNSRSEMNVSTLELGDSALYLCASSLAVDTQYFGPGTRLTVL.

The chain uses TRBV9 and TRBJ1-2; D is possibly TRBD1 (6 bases). CDR1 is SGDLS, CDR2 YYNGEE, per germline. The CDR3 consists of 14 residues. V shed 4 bases and J shed 6 bases, with 16 bases lying between them. In DNA form, the CDR3 reads TGTGCCAGCAGCACCCTACAGGGATGGGATGGCTACACCTTC. Its translation: CASSTLQGWDGYTF.

V usage is TRBV20-1 and J usage is TRBJ2-7; 10 bases map to TRBD1. Germline V gene lookup returns CDR1 DFQATT and CDR2 SNEGSKA (reference sequence). V lost 7 bases and J lost 1; bases outside the gene matches: 4. The CDR3 has 13 amino acids. CDR3 bases: TGCAGTGGGCCGGGACAGGGGTCCTACGAGCAGTACTTC. Amino acids: CSGPGQGSYEQYF.

This clonotype was observed a few times. The gene calls are TRBV7-9 and TRBJ1-2, with D possibly TRBD1 on 6 matching bases. The CDR3 has 15 amino acids. The V gene lost 5 bases and the J gene lost 7 bases, with 20 bases spanning the gap. Germline V gene data show CDR1 as SEHNR and CDR2 as FQNEAQ (reference sequence). The CDR3 reads CASSQRGAPGGGYTF. The CDR3 DNA sequence: TGTGCCAGCAGCCAACGGGGGGCTCCCGGGGGTGGCTACACCTTC.

The chain is built from TRBV29-1 and TRBJ1-6; the match to TRBD1 covers 8 bases. The CDR3 runs to 12 residues. The V and J ends lost 6 bases and 10 bases, in that order; junction bases with no gene match: 5. Germline CDR1 reads SQVTM; CDR2 reads ANQGSEA. CDR3 protein: CSVTSGGSPLHF. The CDR3 DNA follows: TGCAGCGTAACCTCAGGGGGCTCACCCCTCCACTTT.

The chain employs TRBV28 and TRBJ2-5; 10 nucleotides align to TRBD1. Germline assignment: CDR1 MDHEN and CDR2 SYDVKM. The CDR3 runs to 17 residues. J gave up 2 bases and V 6 bases, and 12 bases lay outside the gene matches. The chain's CDR3 is CASRPFEDRGKQETQYF. CDR3 bases: TGTGCCAGCAGACCCTTCGAGGACAGGGGGAAACAAGAGACCCAGTACTTC.

The J gene is TRBJ2-1, the V gene TRBV20-1, with D perhaps matching TRBD2 (6 bases). V was clipped by 0 bases and J by 6 bases, with 21 bases between them. The CDR3 runs to 17 residues. Germline assignment: CDR1 DFQATT and CDR2 SNEGSKA (reference sequence). The CDR3, as DNA: TGCAGTGCTAGAGATATAGGAGGGCCATATAGAAGCAATGAGCAGTTCTTC. Translation: CSARDIGGPYRSNEQFF.